This TCR beta chain was recorded in a study of beta chain features in type 1 diabetes. Overall study findings and caveats: The naive, central memory and Treg TCRB repertoires looked more alike in patients than they did in healthy donors. A moderate, significant TCRB CDR3 shortening appeared in type 1 diabetes across four CD4+ subsets. Any HLA effect on TCRB rearrangement was left unresolved by small sub-analyses.

V was shortened by 5 bases and J by 6 bases, with 11 bases between the two germline ends. CDR1 is LGHNA and CDR2 is YSLEER in the germline V gene. The CDR3 consists of 13 residues. CD45RO/CCR7/CD25/CD127/CD95/CD27 staining was used to isolate CD4+ naive, central memory, regulatory and stem cell-like memory cells by sorting. There are a few counts of this clone. Its antigen is unknown. Reverse transcribing all isolated RNA meant expressed TCRB transcripts were sequenced. Here immunoSEQ multiplex PCR was the method, and the copy in TCRdb shows in-frame clones only, minus some. The table lists roughly 50,000 clones, about 48% of them singletons, with less than 0.15% in the top ten.

V is TRBV4-3 and J is TRBJ2-1; D is unresolved. Sequencing was carried out using stem cell memory CD4+ T cells from blood. This sequence originates from a man aged 25-40 years with type 1 diabetes. In DNA, the CDR3 is TGCGCCAGCAGCGCCGGAGAATTCAATGAGCAGTTCTTC. Translation: CASSAGEFNEQFF.